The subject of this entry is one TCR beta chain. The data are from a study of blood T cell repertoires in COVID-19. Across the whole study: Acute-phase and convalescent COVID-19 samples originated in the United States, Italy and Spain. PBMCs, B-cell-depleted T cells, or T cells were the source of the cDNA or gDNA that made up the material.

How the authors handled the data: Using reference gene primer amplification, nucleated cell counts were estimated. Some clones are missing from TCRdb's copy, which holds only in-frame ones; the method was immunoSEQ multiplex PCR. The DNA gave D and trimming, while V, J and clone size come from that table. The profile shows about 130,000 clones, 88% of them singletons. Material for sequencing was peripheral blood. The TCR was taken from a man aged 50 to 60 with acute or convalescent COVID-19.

The CDR3 here is CASSLQQDPLGGYTF. CDR3 coding DNA: TGTGCCAGCAGCTTACAACAGGACCCTTTGGGGGGCTACACCTTC. This chain connects TRBV7-2 to TRBJ1-2; perhaps TRBD1 as D (5 bases). Germline values: CDR1 SGHTA, CDR2 FQGNSA. This CDR3 spans 15 amino acids. V shed 2 bases and J shed 8 bases, with 18 bases lying between them.